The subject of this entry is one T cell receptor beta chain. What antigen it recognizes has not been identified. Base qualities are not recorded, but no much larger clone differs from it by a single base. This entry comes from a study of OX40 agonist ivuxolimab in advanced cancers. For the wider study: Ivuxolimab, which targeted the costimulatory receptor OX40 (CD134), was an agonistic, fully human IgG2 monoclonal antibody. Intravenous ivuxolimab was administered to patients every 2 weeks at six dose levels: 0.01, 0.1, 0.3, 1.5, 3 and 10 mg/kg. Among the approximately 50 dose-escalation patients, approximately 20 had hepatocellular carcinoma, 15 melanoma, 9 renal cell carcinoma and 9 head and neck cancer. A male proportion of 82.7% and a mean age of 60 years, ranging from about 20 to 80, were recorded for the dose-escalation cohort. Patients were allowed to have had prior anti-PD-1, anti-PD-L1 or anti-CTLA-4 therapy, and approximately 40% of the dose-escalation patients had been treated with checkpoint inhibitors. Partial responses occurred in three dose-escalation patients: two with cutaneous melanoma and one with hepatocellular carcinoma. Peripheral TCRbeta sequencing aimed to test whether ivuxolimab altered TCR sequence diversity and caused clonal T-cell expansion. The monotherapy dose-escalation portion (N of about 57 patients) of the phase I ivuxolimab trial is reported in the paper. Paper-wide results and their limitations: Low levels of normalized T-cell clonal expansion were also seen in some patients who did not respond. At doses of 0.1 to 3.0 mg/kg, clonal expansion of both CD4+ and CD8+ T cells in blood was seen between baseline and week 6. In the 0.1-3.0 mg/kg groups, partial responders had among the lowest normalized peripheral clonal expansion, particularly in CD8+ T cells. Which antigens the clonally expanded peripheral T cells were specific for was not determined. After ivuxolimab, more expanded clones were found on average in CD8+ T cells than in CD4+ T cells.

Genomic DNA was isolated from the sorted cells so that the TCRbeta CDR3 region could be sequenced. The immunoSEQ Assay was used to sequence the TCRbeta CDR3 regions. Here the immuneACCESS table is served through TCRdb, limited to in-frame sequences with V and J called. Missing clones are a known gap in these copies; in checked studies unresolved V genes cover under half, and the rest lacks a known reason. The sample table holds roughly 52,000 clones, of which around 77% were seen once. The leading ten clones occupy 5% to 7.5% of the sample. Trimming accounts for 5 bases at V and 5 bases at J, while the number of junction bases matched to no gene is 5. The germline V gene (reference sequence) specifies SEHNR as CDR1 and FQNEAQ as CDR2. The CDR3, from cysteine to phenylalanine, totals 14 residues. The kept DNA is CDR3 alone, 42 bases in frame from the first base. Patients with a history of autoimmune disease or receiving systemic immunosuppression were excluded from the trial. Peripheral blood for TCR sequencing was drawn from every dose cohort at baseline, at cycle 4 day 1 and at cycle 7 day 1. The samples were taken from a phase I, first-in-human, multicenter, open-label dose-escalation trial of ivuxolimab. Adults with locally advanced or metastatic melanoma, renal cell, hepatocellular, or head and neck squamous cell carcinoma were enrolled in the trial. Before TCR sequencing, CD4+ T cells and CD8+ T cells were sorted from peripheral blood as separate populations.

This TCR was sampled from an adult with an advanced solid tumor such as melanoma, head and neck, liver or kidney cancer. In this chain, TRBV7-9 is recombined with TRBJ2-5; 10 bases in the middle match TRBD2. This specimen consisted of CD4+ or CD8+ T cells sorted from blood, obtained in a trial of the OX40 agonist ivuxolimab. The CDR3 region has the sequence CASSPQTSGETQYF. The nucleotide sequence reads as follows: TGTGCCAGCAGCCCCCAGACTAGCGGGGAGACCCAGTACTTC. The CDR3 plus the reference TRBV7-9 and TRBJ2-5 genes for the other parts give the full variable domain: DTGVSQNPRHKITKRGQNVTFRCDPISEHNRLYWYRQTLGQGPEFLTYFQNEAQLEKSRLLSDRFSAERPKGSFSTLEIQRTEQGDSAMYLCASSPQTSGETQYFGPGTRLLVL.